The rows below give T cell receptor beta chains drawn from one sample of a study of CD8 T cells in ankylosing spondylitis. TCRdb processed the 5' RACE reads anew with MiXCR; each CDR3 protein has one entry. The profile shows fewer than 650,000 distinct CDR3 sequences, roughly 13% of them singletons. Input material: blood, either unsorted or a sorted T cell fraction (not recorded which). The receptors were sampled from a male donor with ankylosing spondylitis. Each CDR3 is given without its conserved first and last residue.

TRBV29-1,SVEFAVSYNEQF
TRBV5-5,ASSLEASVYTEAF
TRBV19,ASSHRDTYEQY
TRBV21-1,ASTLRETDTQY
TRBV5-1,ASSSTTRANVLT
TRBV3-1,ASSQESSGALWYNEQF
TRBV10-3,AISDDGGSGNTIY
TRBV3-1,ASSPLAGPSTDTQY
TRBV20-1,SARVGETEQF
TRBV7-2,ASREGRTEAF
TRBV19,ASRRDRKETQY
TRBV2,ASSDEGTDTQY
TRBV24-1,ATTPTSGNTNNEQF
TRBV20-1,SARRAAYNEQF
TRBV4-2,ASSPRRVAGGPSQY
TRBV29-1,SVGLAGGPRQF
TRBV14,ASSHDRASNEKLF
TRBV6-1,ASSEAGGRSRETQY
TRBV20-1,SARIPSGRAGDTQY
TRBV7-6,ASSLTGEAGNQPQH
TRBV29-1,SGTLAGAANEQF
TRBV7-2,ASSLGPGVSNEQF
TRBV7-9,ASSLRDLSKNIQY
TRBV12-3/TRBV12-4,ASSPGLAPNEQF
TRBV5-1,ASRTGAVQSTDTQY
TRBV20-1,SAPQTHSNYGYT
TRBV12-3/TRBV12-4,ASSLGTSGIGTGELF
TRBV19,ASSVTEGQF
TRBV6-1,ASSRGRDPSGANVLT